A selection of T cell receptor beta chains follows, all from one sample in a study of cytomegalovirus exposure and HLA in healthy donors. Some clones are missing from TCRdb's copy, which holds only in-frame ones; the method was immunoSEQ multiplex PCR. The repertoire holds around 130,000 clones, 70% to 85% seen once, with 1.5% to 2% in the top ten. Sample: PBMCs. The receptors here all came from a boy aged 5-17 years in good health and CMV-seronegative. Both conserved end residues are part of each CDR3. A D gene is named only where the DNA matches it firmly. Clone size is given for some rows only: seen once, a few or many times, or a class if the clone is expanded.

TRBV7-6	-	TRBJ1-5	-	CASSLAQESYCNQPQHF	TGTGCCAGCAGCTTAGCGCAGGAATCCTATTGCAATCAGCCCCAGCATTTT
TRBV4-3	-	TRBJ2-2	TRBD1	CASSQQGARTGELFF	TGCGCCAGCAGCCAGCAGGGGGCTAGGACCGGGGAGCTGTTTTTT
TRBV5-6	-	TRBJ2-4	-	CASSPTGQFNIQYF	TGTGCCAGCAGTCCTACCGGACAGTTCAACATTCAGTACTTC
TRBV9	-	TRBJ2-3	-	CASSAVAGTNTDTQYF	TGTGCCAGCAGCGCGGTCGCGGGTACGAACACAGATACGCAGTATTTT
TRBV7-6	-	TRBJ1-1	TRBD1	CASSPRTGSSTEAFF	TGTGCCAGCAGCCCCCGGACAGGATCTAGCACTGAAGCTTTCTTT
TRBV9	-	TRBJ2-5	TRBD1	CASSRDRRAGAETQYF	TGTGCCAGCAGTCGGGACAGGCGGGCAGGGGCGGAGACCCAGTACTTC
TRBV5-1	-	TRBJ1-2	TRBD1	CASSDGTNRGYGYTF	TGCGCCAGCAGCGACGGGACGAACAGGGGGTATGGCTACACCTTC
TRBV2	-	TRBJ2-5	-	CASSEGPGLQETQYF	TGTGCCAGCAGTGAAGGGCCAGGCCTCCAAGAGACCCAGTACTTC
TRBV6-5	-	TRBJ2-1	-	CASSWSGTPSNEQFF	TGTGCCAGCAGTTGGTCAGGAACACCTTCCAATGAGCAGTTCTTC
TRBV7-8	few	TRBJ2-5	-	CASSLVEETQYF	TGTGCCAGCAGCTTAGTAGAGGAGACCCAGTACTTC
TRBV29-1	-	TRBJ2-7	TRBD2	CSVGPGGGSYEQYF	TGCAGCGTTGGCCCGGGAGGCGGCTCCTACGAGCAGTACTTC
TRBV7-2	-	TRBJ2-1	TRBD2	CASSLGGAGGFNEQFF	TGTGCCAGCAGCTTAGGGGGTGCGGGAGGGTTCAATGAGCAGTTCTTC
TRBV20-1	-	TRBJ2-1	TRBD1	CSADRTNEQFF	TGCAGTGCGGACAGGACGAATGAGCAGTTCTTC
TRBV7-9	-	TRBJ2-1	TRBD2	CASSPAGSSYNEQFF	TGTGCCAGCAGCCCAGCGGGGAGCTCCTACAATGAGCAGTTCTTC
TRBV21-1	few	TRBJ2-7	-	CASSSRTGAYEQYF	TGTGCCAGCAGCTCCCGGACAGGGGCCTACGAGCAGTACTTC
TRBV5-1	-	TRBJ2-7	-	CASSLASSRPGQGFGEQYF	TGCGCCAGCAGCTTGGCCAGCAGCAGACCGGGTCAGGGGTTTGGGGAGCAGTACTTC
TRBV4-1	-	TRBJ1-2	TRBD1	CASSQPRDRVYGYTF	TGCGCCAGCAGCCAGCCCCGGGACAGGGTCTATGGCTACACCTTC
TRBV5-4	-	TRBJ2-1	TRBD1	CASSPVPHSRGQTEQFF	TGTGCCAGCAGCCCGGTGCCCCATTCCCGGGGACAGACGGAGCAGTTCTTC
TRBV19	-	TRBJ2-7	TRBD1	CATGGQGAEEQYF	TGTGCCACCGGGGGACAGGGGGCTGAAGAGCAGTACTTC
TRBV10-3	-	TRBJ2-1	-	CATRSGNEQFF	TGTGCCACCCGGTCCGGCAATGAGCAGTTCTTC
TRBV14	-	TRBJ2-7	TRBD1	CASSQIPGQASYEQYF	TGTGCCAGCAGCCAAATCCCGGGACAGGCCTCCTACGAGCAGTACTTC
TRBV29-1	-	TRBJ1-2	TRBD1	CSVRTGKVSNYGYPF	TGCAGCGTTAGGACAGGGAAGGTATCAAACTATGGCTACCCCTTC
TRBV10-3	-	TRBJ2-1	-	CAISDIRQNNEQFF	TGTGCCATCAGTGATATCCGACAAAACAATGAGCAGTTCTTC
TRBV27	-	TRBJ1-5	-	CASSLYSDQPQHF	TGTGCCAGCAGTTTATATTCCGATCAGCCCCAGCATTTT
TRBV5-1	once	TRBJ2-5	-	CASSPGGETQYF	TGCGCCAGCAGCCCCGGCGGAGAGACCCAGTACTTC
TRBV11-3	-	TRBJ1-1	TRBD1	CASSLDQDREAFF	TGTGCCAGCAGCTTAGACCAGGACAGGGAAGCTTTCTTT
TRBV6-5	-	TRBJ2-7	TRBD2	CASSPWTSGYEQYF	TGTGCCAGCAGTCCCTGGACTAGCGGCTACGAGCAGTACTTC
TRBV2	-	TRBJ2-3	-	CASSLPGLGGTDTQYF	TGTGCCAGCAGCCTCCCCGGACTGGGAGGCACAGATACGCAGTATTTT
TRBV13	-	TRBJ2-7	-	CASSPTGNEQYF	TGTGCCAGCAGCCCTACAGGGAACGAGCAGTACTTC
TRBV7-3	-	TRBJ1-6	TRBD1	CASSLERGRLHF	TGTGCCAGCAGCTTAGAGAGGGGGCGCCTCCACTTT
TRBV30	-	TRBJ1-2	-	CIGEGQGNYGYTF	TGTATTGGGGAGGGTCAGGGGAACTATGGCTACACCTTC
TRBV29-1	-	TRBJ2-1	TRBD1	CSTSGTGSYNEQFF	TGCAGCACGTCCGGGACAGGCTCCTACAATGAGCAGTTCTTC
TRBV4-2	-	TRBJ1-4	TRBD1	CASSPNGDRGTEKLFF	TGTGCCAGCAGCCCTAACGGGGACAGGGGCACTGAAAAACTGTTTTTT
TRBV5-1	-	TRBJ1-2	TRBD1	CASSLGDSSYYGYTF	TGCGCCAGCAGCTTGGGGGACAGCTCGTACTATGGCTACACCTTC
TRBV9	-	TRBJ2-2	TRBD2	CASSVELLAGGLNTGELFF	TGTGCCAGCAGCGTAGAGTTACTAGCGGGAGGCCTGAACACCGGGGAGCTGTTTTTT
TRBV7-9	-	TRBJ2-1	TRBD2	CASRRGLGINEQFF	TGTGCCAGCAGACGTGGACTAGGGATCAATGAGCAGTTCTTC
TRBV4-1	once	TRBJ2-3	TRBD2	CASSQIFSGGGADTQYF	TGCGCCAGCAGCCAGATCTTTAGCGGGGGGGGTGCAGATACGCAGTATTTT
TRBV19	once	TRBJ1-1	-	CASSIVRPRNTEAFF	TGTGCCAGTAGTATAGTCCGCCCCAGAAACACTGAAGCTTTCTTT
TRBV11-2	-	TRBJ1-3	TRBD1	CASSFLVLTGIGDTIYF	TGTGCCAGCAGCTTCCTAGTGTTGACAGGGATCGGCGACACCATATATTTT
TRBV6-6	-	TRBJ2-1	-	CASSPLGGGYEQFF	TGTGCCAGCAGCCCCTTGGGGGGGGGCTATGAGCAGTTCTTC
TRBV7-9	-	TRBJ2-1	-	CASSLGLAGLNEQFF	TGTGCCAGCAGCTTAGGTTTGGCGGGTCTCAATGAGCAGTTCTTC
TRBV9	-	TRBJ2-1	TRBD2	CASSVEGREGEQFF	TGTGCCAGCAGCGTAGAGGGTAGGGAGGGTGAGCAGTTCTTC
TRBV4-1	few	TRBJ2-7	-	CASSHHQGPAYF	TGCGCCAGCAGCCATCACCAGGGCCCCGCATACTTC
TRBV9	once	TRBJ2-7	TRBD2	CASSGGVSYEQYF	TGTGCCAGCTCGGGAGGAGTTTCCTACGAGCAGTACTTC
TRBV5-5	few	TRBJ1-1	-	CASQLGVGGGDTEAFF	TGTGCCTCCCAGCTTGGGGTCGGGGGAGGGGACACTGAAGCTTTCTTT
TRBV7-9	-	TRBJ2-7	-	CASSLPNYEQYF	TGTGCCAGCAGCTTACCAAACTACGAGCAGTACTTC
TRBV13	-	TRBJ2-1	-	CASSSTGEGYNEQFF	TGTGCCAGCAGCTCGACAGGGGAGGGCTACAATGAGCAGTTCTTC
TRBV29-1	-	TRBJ2-1	TRBD1	CSGGWDRNVNEQFF	TGCAGCGGGGGTTGGGACAGGAACGTCAATGAGCAGTTCTTC
TRBV4-3	few	TRBJ2-7	-	CASSLNRFYEQYF	TGCGCCAGCAGCCTAAACAGGTTCTACGAGCAGTACTTC
TRBV19	-	TRBJ1-3	-	CASTITGSSGNTIYF	TGTGCCAGTACTATCACAGGGTCCTCTGGAAACACCATATATTTT
TRBV5-3	once	TRBJ1-5	-	CARSLALVWPPGGRGNQPQHF	TGTGCCAGAAGCTTGGCCCTGGTATGGCCTCCCGGGGGGCGAGGTAATCAGCCCCAGCATTTT
TRBV6-1	-	TRBJ2-3	-	CAVLADSATDTQYF	TGTGCCGTCCTCGCAGACAGCGCCACAGATACGCAGTATTTT
TRBV18	once	TRBJ2-3	-	CASSPAGSDTQYF	TGTGCCAGCTCACCGGCAGGGTCAGATACGCAGTATTTT
TRBV5-1	-	TRBJ1-1	-	CASSLDRNTEAFF	TGCGCCAGCAGCTTGGACAGGAACACTGAAGCTTTCTTT
TRBV9	-	TRBJ1-1	-	CASSVGAMNTEAFF	TGTGCCAGCAGCGTAGGGGCGATGAACACTGAAGCTTTCTTT
TRBV6-7	-	TRBJ2-7	-	CASSYNGTVYEQYF	TGTGCCAGCAGTTACAATGGGACTGTCTACGAGCAGTACTTC
TRBV5-5	once	TRBJ2-7	-	CASTLTTGTYEQYF	TGTGCCAGCACCTTAACGACAGGAACCTACGAGCAGTACTTC
TRBV5-4	-	TRBJ2-7	TRBD2	CASSLVAGGPSEQYF	TGTGCCAGCAGCTTGGTTGCGGGGGGGCCTTCCGAGCAGTACTTC
TRBV5-6	-	TRBJ2-1	TRBD1	CASSSTGGYNEQFF	TGTGCCAGCAGCTCGACAGGGGGGTACAATGAGCAGTTCTTC
TRBV4-2	-	TRBJ2-2	TRBD2	CASSYGQRENTGELFF	TGTGCCAGCAGCTACGGTCAGCGGGAGAATACCGGGGAGCTGTTTTTT